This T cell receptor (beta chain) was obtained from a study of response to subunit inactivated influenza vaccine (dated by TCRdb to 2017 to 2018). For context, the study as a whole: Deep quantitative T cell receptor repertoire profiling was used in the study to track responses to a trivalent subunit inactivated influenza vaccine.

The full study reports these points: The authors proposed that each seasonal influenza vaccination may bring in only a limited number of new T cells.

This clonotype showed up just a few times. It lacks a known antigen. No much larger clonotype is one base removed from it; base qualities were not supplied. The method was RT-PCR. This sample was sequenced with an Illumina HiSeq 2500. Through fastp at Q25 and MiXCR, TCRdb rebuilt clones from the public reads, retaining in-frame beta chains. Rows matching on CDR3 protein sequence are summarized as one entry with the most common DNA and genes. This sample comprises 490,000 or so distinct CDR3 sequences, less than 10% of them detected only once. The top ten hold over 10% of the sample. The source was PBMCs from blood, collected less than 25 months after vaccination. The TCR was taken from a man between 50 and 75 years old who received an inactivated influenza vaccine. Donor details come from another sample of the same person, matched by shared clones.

The nucleotide sequence is given as TGCAGCGTTGAGGGGACAGGGCTCCCGAAGGTAGAGACCCAGTACTTC. Translated, this gives CSVEGTGLPKVETQYF. Here the chain combines TRBV29-1 and TRBJ2-5; TRBD1 lines up with 9 middle nucleotides. CDR1 and CDR2 (SQVTM, ANQGSEA) derive from the germline V gene. Compared with germline, V lacks 3 bases and J lacks 4 bases; bases without a gene match: 12. The CDR3 runs 16 residues from the cysteine to the phenylalanine. The only DNA kept is the CDR3, 48 bases in frame from the first base.